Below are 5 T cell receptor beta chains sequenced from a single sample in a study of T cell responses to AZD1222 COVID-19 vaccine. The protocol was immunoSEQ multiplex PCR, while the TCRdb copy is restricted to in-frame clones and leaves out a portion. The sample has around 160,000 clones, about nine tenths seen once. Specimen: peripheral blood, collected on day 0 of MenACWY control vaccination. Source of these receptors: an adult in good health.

As DNA, the CDR3 is TGTGCCAGCAGCTTATATATCGGGGCCTATAGCAATCAGCCCCAGCATTTT. Translation: CASSLYIGAYSNQPQHF. V and J are TRBV7-2 and TRBJ1-5; tentatively, D is TRBD1 (5 bases). V lost 2 bases and J lost 0, with 14 bases in between. There are 17 residues in the CDR3. Looked up from germline, CDR1 is SGHTA and CDR2 is FQGNSA. The variable domain in full, completed from reference TRBV7-2 and TRBJ1-5, reads GAGVSQSPSNKVTEKGKDVELRCDPISGHTALYWYRQSLGQGLEFLIYFQGNSAPDKSGLPSDRFSAERTGGSVSTLTIQRTQQEDSAVYLCASSLYIGAYSNQPQHFGDGTRLSIL.

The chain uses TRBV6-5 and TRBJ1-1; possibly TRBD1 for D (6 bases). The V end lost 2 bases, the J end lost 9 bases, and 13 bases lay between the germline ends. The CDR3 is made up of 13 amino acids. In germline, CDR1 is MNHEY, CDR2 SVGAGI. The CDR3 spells CASSYTGRTKAFF. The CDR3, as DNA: TGTGCCAGCAGTTACACAGGGAGGACAAAAGCTTTCTTT.

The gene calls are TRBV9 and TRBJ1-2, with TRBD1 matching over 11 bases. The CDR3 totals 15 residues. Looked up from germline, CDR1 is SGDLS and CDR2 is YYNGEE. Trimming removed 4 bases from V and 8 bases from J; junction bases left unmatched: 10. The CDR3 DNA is TGTGCCAGCAGCTCTCGGGACAGGGGGATGGAAGGCTACACCTTC. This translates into CASSSRDRGMEGYTF. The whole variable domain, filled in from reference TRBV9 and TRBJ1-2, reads DSGVTQTPKHLITATGQRVTLRCSPRSGDLSVYWYQQSLDQGLQFLIQYYNGEERAKGNILERFSAQQFPDLHSELNLSSLELGDSALYFCASSSRDRGMEGYTFGSGTRLTVV.

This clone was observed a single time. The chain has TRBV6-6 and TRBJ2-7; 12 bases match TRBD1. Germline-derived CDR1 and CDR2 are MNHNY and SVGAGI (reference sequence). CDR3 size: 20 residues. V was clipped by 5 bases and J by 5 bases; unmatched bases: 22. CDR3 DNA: TGTGCCAGCAGTCGTGGCCGGGGATCCCGTGGAGGGACAGGGGGCAACGAGCAGTACTTC. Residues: CASSRGRGSRGGTGGNEQYF.

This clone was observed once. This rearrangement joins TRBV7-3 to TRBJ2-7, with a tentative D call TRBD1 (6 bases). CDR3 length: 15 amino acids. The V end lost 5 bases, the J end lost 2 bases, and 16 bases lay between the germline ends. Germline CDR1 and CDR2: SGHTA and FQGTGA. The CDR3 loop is CASSPGRQATYEQYF. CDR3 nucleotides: TGTGCCAGCAGCCCGGGTCGACAGGCTACCTACGAGCAGTACTTC. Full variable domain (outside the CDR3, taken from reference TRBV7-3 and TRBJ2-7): GAGVSQTPSNKVTEKGKYVELRCDPISGHTALYWYRQSLGQGPEFLIYFQGTGAADDSGLPNDRFFAVRPEGSVSTLKIQRTERGDSAVYLCASSPGRQATYEQYFGPGTRLTVT.